The 15 T cell receptor beta chains reported below all come from one sample, sequenced in a study of cytomegalovirus exposure and HLA in healthy donors. Primers: 60 Vbeta forward and 13 Jbeta reverse. Only in-frame clones appear in the TCRdb table, and some are missing; sequencing was by immunoSEQ multiplex PCR. The sample yields almost 95,000 clones, around 66% seen once. What was sequenced was PBMCs. Receptors originate from a young man in good health and CMV-seronegative.

This clone was found a few times. The chain employs TRBV6-1 and TRBJ2-1, with TRBD2 matching over 11 bases. The CDR3 runs 15 residues. V was clipped by 5 bases and J by 6 bases; unmatched bases: 6. CDR1 and CDR2 from the germline V gene are MNHNS and SASEGT. CDR3 coding DNA: TGTGCCAGCAGTAAACTAGCGGGAGTGACCAATGAGCAGTTCTTC. The encoded protein is CASSKLAGVTNEQFF.

This clone was detected a few times. This chain joins TRBV5-1 and TRBJ1-2; 7 bases agree with TRBD1. The CDR3 consists of 16 residues. Germline trimming cut 4 bases from V and 0 bases from J; bases unmatched to any gene: 9. From germline, CDR1 is SGHRS and CDR2 YFSETQ. Written as DNA, the CDR3 is TGCGCCAGCAGCGATAATGCCGGGACAGCTAACTATGGCTACACCTTC. It is translated as CASSDNAGTANYGYTF.

This chain connects TRBV27 to TRBJ2-3, with 8 bases identical to TRBD1. The trim removed 5 bases at V and 1 base at J, leaving 11 bases unmatched. Germline CDR1 and CDR2: MNHEY and SMNVEV (reference sequence). This CDR3 region has 17 residues. CDR3 nucleotides: TGTGCCAGCAGTACCCCCAGGGGGCCGACAGGCACAGATACGCAGTATTTT. Its protein is CASSTPRGPTGTDTQYF.

A few counts support this clone. This chain connects TRBV10-3 to TRBJ1-1; D not resolved. Trimming cost V 7 bases and J 6 bases, with 18 bases left between them. CDR1 and CDR2 from the germline V gene are ENHRY and SYGVKD. CDR3 length: 14 amino acids. The CDR3 loop reads CAIKRSYGEPEAFF. The CDR3 region has the DNA TGTGCCATCAAAAGGAGTTACGGCGAGCCTGAAGCTTTCTTT.

The rearrangement uses TRBV7-6 and TRBJ1-2; 11 positions match TRBD1. The CDR3 covers 14 residues. The germline gives CDR1 SGHVS, CDR2 FNYEAQ. V was pared by 5 bases and J by 7 bases, with 6 bases of the junction left unmatched. The CDR3 loop is CASSLGQGATGYTF. The CDR3, as DNA: TGTGCCAGCAGCCTCGGACAGGGGGCTACTGGCTACACCTTC.

The chain uses TRBV7-6 and TRBJ1-3; D possibly corresponds to TRBD1 (6 bases). Trimming took off 5 bases at V and 8 bases at J, with 19 bases between the two ends. Germline assignment: CDR1 SGHVS and CDR2 FNYEAQ. The CDR3 has 15 amino acids. CDR3 sequence (DNA): TGTGCCAGCAGCCCCACAGGGTCAACGTTAGACACCATATATTTT. This codes for CASSPTGSTLDTIYF.

The V gene is TRBV18, the J gene TRBJ1-5; a possible D gene is TRBD1 (5 bases). This CDR3 has 17 amino acids. V was trimmed by 3 bases and J by 0 bases, leaving 15 bases between them. Germline V CDR1 and CDR2: KGHSH, LQKENI. The CDR3, as DNA: TGTGCCAGCTCACCGCAGGGCATGGTTTATAGCAATCAGCCCCAGCATTTT. It encodes CASSPQGMVYSNQPQHF. The complete variable domain, with remaining parts taken from reference TRBV18 and TRBJ1-5, reads NAGVMQNPRHLVRRRGQEARLRCSPMKGHSHVYWYRQLPEEGLKFMVYLQKENIIDESGMPKERFSAEFPKEGPSILRIQQVVRGDSAAYFCASSPQGMVYSNQPQHFGDGTRLSIL.

In this sample, this clone turned up once. The chain employs TRBV20-1 and TRBJ1-2; 9 positions match TRBD1. Germline V gene sequence: CDR1 DFQATT, CDR2 SNEGSKA (reference sequence). The CDR3 spans 11 residues. In DNA, the CDR3 is TGCGGGGGACAGGGCGTCTATGGCTACACCTTC. Protein product: CGGQGVYGYTF.

The chain joins TRBV6-5 to TRBJ2-5, with TRBD1 as a possible D gene (6 bases). Germline V gives CDR1 MNHEY, CDR2 SVGAGI. The V and J ends lost 2 bases and 7 bases respectively, with 11 bases between them. This CDR3 contains 13 residues. The CDR3 sequence: CASSYETGRTQYF. The CDR3 DNA reads TGTGCCAGCAGTTACGAAACAGGGCGGACCCAGTACTTC.

The sample holds a few counts of this clone. CDR3 DNA: TGCAGCGTTGGGGCCTTTAAAGCTTTCTTT. It translates to CSVGAFKAFF. V and J are TRBV29-1 and TRBJ1-1, with D unresolved. V lost 4 bases and J lost 9, with 9 bases in between. The CDR3 consists of 10 residues. Germline CDR1 reads SQVTM; CDR2 reads ANQGSEA. Combining the CDR3 with reference TRBV29-1 and TRBJ1-1 gives the whole variable domain SAVISQKPSRDICQRGTSLTIQCQVDSQVTMMFWYRQQPGQSLTLIATANQGSEATYESGFVIDKFPISRPNLTFSTLTVSNMSPEDSSIYLCSVGAFKAFFGQGTRLTVV.

This clone appeared a few times. V gene TRBV20-1 combines with J gene TRBJ2-5; D may be TRBD1 (5 bases). In germline, CDR1 is DFQATT, CDR2 SNEGSKA (reference sequence). V lost 6 bases and J lost 4, with 9 bases in between. The CDR3 length is 11 residues. In DNA, the CDR3 is TGCAGTGCGCAAAGGGGAGAGACCCAGTACTTC. The encoded protein is CSAQRGETQYF.

The rearrangement uses TRBV5-1 and TRBJ2-1; tentative D call: TRBD1 (6 bases). The CDR3 runs to 15 residues. Germline CDR1 and CDR2: SGHRS and YFSETQ. Trimming removed 4 bases at V and 2 bases at J, with 13 bases between. CDR3 in DNA: TGCGCCAGCAGCACCCGACAGGAAACCTACAATGAGCAGTTCTTC. It yields the protein CASSTRQETYNEQFF.

This clone was observed once. The chain carries TRBV29-1 and TRBJ2-1, with TRBD2 matching over 11 bases. The CDR3 contains 16 residues. Germline assignment: CDR1 SQVTM and CDR2 ANQGSEA. V gave up 5 bases and J gave up 0 bases; unmatched junction bases: 6. CDR3 coding DNA: TGCAGCGTTTCCGGACTAGCGGGCCTCTCCTACAATGAGCAGTTCTTC. Translation gives CSVSGLAGLSYNEQFF.

The chain uses TRBV30 and TRBJ2-1; 9 bases fit TRBD2. V shed 3 bases, J shed 8 bases, and the junction held 11 bases outside the gene matches. CDR1 is GTSNPN, CDR2 SVGIG, per germline (reference sequence). This CDR3 spans 15 amino acids. The CDR3 nucleotides are TGTGCCTGGAGGATTGGTAGCGGGAGTATCGATGAGCAGTTCTTC. Translated: CAWRIGSGSIDEQFF.

The chain recombines TRBV13 with TRBJ1-5; TRBD1 is a possible D gene (6 bases). The ends were cut back, 5 bases at V and 4 bases at J, with 9 bases in the middle. Germline V gene data show CDR1 as PRHDT and CDR2 as FYEKMQ (reference sequence). The CDR3 consists of 13 residues. DNA for the CDR3: TGTGCCAGCAGCAATGGACAGAATCAGCCCCAGCATTTT. It yields the protein CASSNGQNQPQHF.